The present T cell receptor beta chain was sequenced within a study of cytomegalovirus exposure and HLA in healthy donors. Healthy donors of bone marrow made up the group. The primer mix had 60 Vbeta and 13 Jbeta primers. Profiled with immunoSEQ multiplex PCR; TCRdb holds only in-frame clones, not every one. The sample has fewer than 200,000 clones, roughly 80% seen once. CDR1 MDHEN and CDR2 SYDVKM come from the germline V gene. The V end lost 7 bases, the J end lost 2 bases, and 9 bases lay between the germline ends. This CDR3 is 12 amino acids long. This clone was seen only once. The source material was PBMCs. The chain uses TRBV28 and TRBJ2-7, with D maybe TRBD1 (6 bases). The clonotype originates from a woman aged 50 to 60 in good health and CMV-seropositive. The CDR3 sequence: CASMTGTYEQYF. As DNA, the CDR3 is TGTGCCAGCATGACAGGAACCTACGAGCAGTACTTC.